The clone carrying this T cell receptor (beta chain) has more than one count but fewer than ten. These data come from a study of T cells in Graves' hyperthyroidism and ophthalmopathy. The V gene's germline CDR1 is KGHDR and CDR2 SFDVKD. The CDR3 runs to 14 residues. Trimming left V 4 bases short and J 2 bases short, with 10 bases between. RNA transcripts yielded amplified TCR beta CDR3 regions. Researchers ran a first-round RT-PCR on the TCR CDR3 using the HTBI primer set. MiXCR, run by TCRdb on the multiplex PCR reads, gives a single entry per CDR3 protein. Here the sample spans 550,000 to 700,000 distinct CDR3 sequences, about 43% being singletons.

Sequencing input: peripheral blood or thyroid tissue (not recorded which). The TCR was taken from an adult woman with Graves' disease, either hyperthyroidism or ophthalmopathy (not recorded which). This rearrangement joins TRBV24-1 to TRBJ1-2; D perhaps matches TRBD1 (6 bases). The CDR3 is CATSDPGQNYGYTF. The CDR3 DNA reads TGTGCCACCAGTGACCCCGGACAGAACTATGGCTACACCTTC.